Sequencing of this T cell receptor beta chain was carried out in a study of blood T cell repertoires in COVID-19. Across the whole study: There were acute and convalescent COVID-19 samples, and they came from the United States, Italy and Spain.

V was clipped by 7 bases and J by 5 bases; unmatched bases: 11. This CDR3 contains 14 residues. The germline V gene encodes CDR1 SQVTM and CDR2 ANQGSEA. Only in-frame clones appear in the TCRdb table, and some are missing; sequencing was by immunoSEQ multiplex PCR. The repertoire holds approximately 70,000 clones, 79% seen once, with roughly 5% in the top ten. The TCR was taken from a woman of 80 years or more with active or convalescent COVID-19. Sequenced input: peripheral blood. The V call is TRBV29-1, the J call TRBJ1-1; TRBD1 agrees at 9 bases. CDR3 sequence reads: CSARTLTGGTEAFF. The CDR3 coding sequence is TGCAGCGCCCGAACCCTGACAGGGGGTACTGAAGCTTTCTTT.